The source of this T cell receptor (beta chain) is a study of blood T cell repertoires in COVID-19. V lost 3 bases to trimming and J lost 3 bases; unmatched junction nucleotides: 10. The V gene's germline CDR1 is KGHSY and CDR2 FQNENV. This CDR3 spans 16 amino acids. In the original processing: For nucleated cells, counts were estimated from reference gene primer amplification. This table comes from immunoSEQ multiplex PCR, and its TCRdb copy is limited to in-frame clones, with some not included. V and J calls plus clone size are reproduced from that table; the DNA served to infer D and trimming. The sample lists around 160,000 clones; around nine tenths were seen once.

Material: peripheral blood. This receptor was obtained from a human donor in a cohort sampled during active COVID-19. The chain carries TRBV16 and TRBJ2-7; 8 positions match TRBD1. The CDR3 region has the DNA TGTGCCAGCAGCCATACGAGGACAGGGACAAGCTACGAGCAGTACTTC. Translation gives CASSHTRTGTSYEQYF.